The clone carrying this T cell receptor beta chain was detected ten times or more. Genomic DNA, the template, was used for profiling of the TCR beta VDJ and CDR3. Using its own MiXCR run on the reads, TCRdb lists one record per CDR3 protein. This sample has some 180,000 distinct CDR3 sequences, with roughly 50% found just once. This sample was taken from a study of CD8+CD57+ T cells in acquired aplastic anemia. About the study: An average of 3.2 ug of DNA was obtained from sorted CD4+ and CD8+ cells.

CDR3 length: 14 residues. The germline V gene encodes CDR1 MNHNS and CDR2 SASEGT. V lost 4 bases and J lost 7, with 14 bases in between. All sequencing subjects had displayed CD8+CD57+ cell expansion on flow cytometry. A severe acquired aplastic anemia diagnosis applied to all patients. Blood samples were obtained from patients who had received no prior therapy. Sequenced sample: sorted CD4+, CD8+, or CD8+CD57+ T cells (not recorded which) from PBMCs. V is TRBV6-1 and J is TRBJ2-4; D perhaps matches TRBD2 (6 bases). The clonotype originates from a human donor with aplastic anemia. CDR3 sequence: CASSASGAGNIQYF. The CDR3 bases are TGTGCCAGCAGTGCCTCGGGAGCGGGTAACATTCAGTACTTC.